The TCR beta chain under discussion was sequenced for a study of cytotoxic CD8 clonotypes in ibrutinib-treated CLL. Study details: Across the patients, some eleven were relapsed/refractory, roughly 16 treatment-naive and about 17 IGHV unmutated.

Concerning this clone: The antigen remains undetermined.

CDR1 SQVTM and CDR2 ANQGSEA come from the germline V gene. Trimming cost V 4 bases and J 4 bases, with 13 bases left between them. CDR3 length: 13 amino acids. The intended depth for sequencing was 1 in 200,000 to 1 in 1 million T cells. TCRdb's table, derived via immunoSEQ multiplex PCR, lists solely in-frame clones and lacks some. The repertoire holds around 140,000 clones, with 76% as singletons. Study observations and caveats: Clonality rose at ibrutinib response and fell back toward baseline at progression. Patients showed higher baseline clonality than age-matched healthy donors, and it tracked circulating CD8+ T-cell counts.

The source of this sequence is a human donor with chronic lymphocytic leukemia. Sequences were derived from PBMCs, sampled after 24 months of ibrutinib treatment. V and J are TRBV29-1 and TRBJ1-1; possible D gene TRBD1, 6 bases. The CDR3 DNA sequence: TGCAGCGTTGCCTCAGGGGCCCTCACTGAAGCTTTCTTT. Amino acid sequence: CSVASGALTEAFF.